This T cell receptor (beta chain) appears in the sequencing data of a study of cytomegalovirus exposure and HLA in healthy donors. General study points: Donor immune exposure was known only as CMV serostatus.

Of note for this clone: Its antigen is unknown.

This CDR3 region has 15 residues. The V segment lost 5 bases and the J segment 0 bases; nucleotides outside the gene matches: 1. Germline V CDR1 and CDR2: LNHDA, SQIVND (reference sequence). The study ran its PCR with 60 Vbeta and 13 Jbeta primers. Using immunoSEQ multiplex PCR, the repertoire was profiled, and TCRdb retains in-frame clones only, with some absent. The ten top clones account for around 4.4%, within a sample of 60,000 to 100,000 clones. Nominal health characterized the donors when sampled, though unrecorded immune exposures were likely. The chain employs TRBV19 and TRBJ2-6, with 7 bases fitting TRBD1. The sample comprised PBMCs. This clonotype was sampled from a man younger than 40 in good health and CMV-seronegative. The CDR3 DNA reads TGTGCCAGTAGTGACAGGGTCTCTGGGGCCAACGTCCTGACTTTC. It translates to CASSDRVSGANVLTF.